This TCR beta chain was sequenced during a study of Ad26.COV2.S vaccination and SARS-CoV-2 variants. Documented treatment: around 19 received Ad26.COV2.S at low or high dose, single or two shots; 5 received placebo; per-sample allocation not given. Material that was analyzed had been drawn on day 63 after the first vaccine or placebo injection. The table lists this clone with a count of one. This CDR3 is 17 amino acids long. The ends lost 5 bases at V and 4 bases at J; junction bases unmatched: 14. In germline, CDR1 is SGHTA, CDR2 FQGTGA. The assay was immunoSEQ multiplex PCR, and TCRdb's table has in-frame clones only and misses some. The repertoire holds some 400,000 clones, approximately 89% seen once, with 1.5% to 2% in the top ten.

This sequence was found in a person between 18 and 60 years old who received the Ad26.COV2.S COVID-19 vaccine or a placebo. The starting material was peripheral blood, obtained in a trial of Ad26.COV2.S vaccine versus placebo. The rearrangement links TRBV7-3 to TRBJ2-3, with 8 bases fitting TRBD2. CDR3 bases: TGTGCCAGCAGCCTCGCGCCTCTCAGCGGGAGAGCAGATACGCAGTATTTT. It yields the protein CASSLAPLSGRADTQYF.